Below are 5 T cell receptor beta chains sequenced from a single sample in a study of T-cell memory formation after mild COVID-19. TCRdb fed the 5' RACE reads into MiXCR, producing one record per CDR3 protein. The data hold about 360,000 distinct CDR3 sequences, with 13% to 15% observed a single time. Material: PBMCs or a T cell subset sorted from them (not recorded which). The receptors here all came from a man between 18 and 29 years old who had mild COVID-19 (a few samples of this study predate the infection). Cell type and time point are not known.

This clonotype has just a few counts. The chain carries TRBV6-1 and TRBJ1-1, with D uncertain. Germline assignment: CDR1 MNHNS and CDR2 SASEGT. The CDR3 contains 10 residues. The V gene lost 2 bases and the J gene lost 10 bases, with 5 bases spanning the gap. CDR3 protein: CASSEFGAFF. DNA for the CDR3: TGTGCCAGCAGTGAATTTGGAGCTTTCTTT.

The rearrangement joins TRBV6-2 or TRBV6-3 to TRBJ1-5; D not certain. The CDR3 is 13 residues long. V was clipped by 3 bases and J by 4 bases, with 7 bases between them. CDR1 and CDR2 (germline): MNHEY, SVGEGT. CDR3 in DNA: TGTGCCAGCAGTTATAGGGTTAATCAGCCCCAGCATTTT. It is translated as CASSYRVNQPQHF.

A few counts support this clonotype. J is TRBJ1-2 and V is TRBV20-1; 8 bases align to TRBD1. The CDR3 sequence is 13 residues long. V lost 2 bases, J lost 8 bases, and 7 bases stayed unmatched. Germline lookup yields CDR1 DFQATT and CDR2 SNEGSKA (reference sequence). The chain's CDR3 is CSARHDRGNGYTF. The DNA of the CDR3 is TGCAGTGCTAGACACGACAGGGGAAACGGCTACACCTTC.

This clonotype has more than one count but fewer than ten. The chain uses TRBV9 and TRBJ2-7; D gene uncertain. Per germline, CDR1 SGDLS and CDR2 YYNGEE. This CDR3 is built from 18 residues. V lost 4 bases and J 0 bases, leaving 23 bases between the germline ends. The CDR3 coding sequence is TGTGCCAGCAGCCCCCCTGGTACGTTGGCCCAGAGCTCCTACGAGCAGTACTTC. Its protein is CASSPPGTLAQSSYEQYF.

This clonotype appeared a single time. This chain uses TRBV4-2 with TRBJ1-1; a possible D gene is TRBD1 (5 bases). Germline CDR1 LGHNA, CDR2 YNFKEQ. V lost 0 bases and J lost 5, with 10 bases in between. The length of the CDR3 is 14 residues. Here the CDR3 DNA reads TGTGCCAGCAGCCAAGAGGGGCTTGAGACTGAAGCTTTCTTT. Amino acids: CASSQEGLETEAFF.